This T cell receptor (beta chain) was obtained from a study of T-cell reconstitution after alpha-beta-depleted transplantation in children (dated by TCRdb to the mid-2010s). Regarding the complete study: Using TCR repertoire profiling, the study quantitatively followed how T-cell immune reconstitution unfolded in children after TCRalphabeta/CD19-depleted allogeneic hematopoietic cell transplantation.

The treatment or condition label, as the study defines it: allogeneic hematopoietic cell transplantation with graft depleted of TCRalphabeta T cells and CD19 B cells. TCRalphabeta/CD19-depleted allogeneic hematopoietic cell grafts were given to the transplant recipients, all of whom were children. Overall results and qualifications from the work: Over the following months the frequencies of hyperexpanded clones went down, and after one year T-cell counts and TCRbeta diversity were mostly credited to newly produced T cells. In some patients, the high TCRbeta diversity seen at day 60 was put down to recipient T cells and intrathymic progenitors that had survived conditioning. The apparently early recovery of alphabetaT-cell counts about two months after transplant reportedly depended on only several hundred rapidly expanded clones that came from non-depleted graft cells.

Receptor libraries were prepared by PCR. The reads were generated on an Illumina HiSeq 2500. To normalize quantification of the TCRbeta repertoire, the TCR libraries were built with molecular barcoding that relied on unique molecular identifiers. Using fastp at Q25 and MiXCR, TCRdb reprocessed the public reads and kept productive beta chains. Identical CDR3 proteins give one entry, which carries the most common genes and DNA. In this sample the table shows 100,000 to 130,000 distinct CDR3 sequences, 5% to 7% of which occur a single time. The leading ten clones occupy roughly 23% of the sample. As concerns this clonotype: The antigen this receptor binds is unknown. Base qualities are not provided; no much larger clone lies one nucleotide away.

The germline V and J ends show losses of 4 bases and 6 bases respectively, and no gene match explains 12 bases of the junction. The CDR3 covers 17 residues, taking in both the cysteine and the phenylalanine. Only the CDR3 DNA is retained, 51 bases long and in frame from the first base. Looking up the germline V gene yields CDR1 SGHDN and CDR2 FVKESK. The chain is assembled from TRBV14 and TRBJ2-1; 10 bases in between match TRBD2. The TCR comes from a male patient under 10 years old who had a stem cell transplant for acute lymphoblastic leukemia, so the T cells may come from the graft donor. The starting material was PBMCs, mostly from graft donor cells, obtained 360 days after TCRalphabeta/CD19-depleted stem cell transplant. In nucleotides, the sequence is TGTGCCAGCAGCCCCCCCCTCGGCAGCGGGAGGGCCAATGAGCAGTTCTTC. Translated, it gives CASSPPLGSGRANEQFF.